These T cell receptor beta chains were read from a single sample in a study of T cells after yellow fever vaccination. TCRdb re-analysed the 5' RACE reads in MiXCR, keeping a single row per CDR3 protein. The table shows 60,000 or so distinct CDR3 sequences, with about 6.6% occurring only once. The source was CD8+ T cells sorted from PBMCs, collected on the day of the first yellow fever vaccination. The receptors were sampled from a young man who received the YFV17D yellow fever vaccine. The CDR3 runs from the conserved cysteine through the conserved F or W. D genes are given only for firm matches. Size values are once, few and many counts, or a class for expanded clones, and some rows have none.

V gene	D gene	clone size	J gene	CDR3 protein	CDR3 DNA
TRBV27	TRBD1	many	TRBJ1-1	CASSLSTGAPEAFF	TGTGCCAGCAGTTTATCCACAGGGGCTCCTGAAGCTTTCTTT
TRBV5-1	TRBD1	many	TRBJ2-3	CASRSGGGFADTQYF	TGCGCCAGCAGATCAGGGGGCGGCTTCGCAGATACGCAGTATTTT
TRBV7-9	TRBD1	few	TRBJ1-5	CASSAGGQPQPQHF	TGTGCCAGCAGCGCAGGGGGGCAACCTCAGCCCCAGCATTTT
TRBV7-9	-	-	TRBJ2-7	CASSFTSYEQYF	TGTGCCAGCAGCTTTACGAGCTACGAGCAGTACTTC
TRBV7-3	-	-	TRBJ2-2	CASMKESRGAPGELFF	TGTGCCAGCATGAAGGAAAGCAGGGGGGCCCCCGGGGAGCTGTTTTTT
TRBV12-3/TRBV12-4	TRBD1	medium-sized	TRBJ2-1	CASRQGIGNEQFF	TGTGCCAGCAGACAGGGGATCGGGAATGAGCAGTTCTTC
TRBV10-3	-	many	TRBJ2-5	CAVKWTPRETQYF	TGTGCCGTTAAGTGGACCCCCCGTGAGACCCAGTACTTC
TRBV20-1	TRBD2	few	TRBJ2-3	CSARDPLGGGVVDTQYF	TGCAGTGCTAGAGATCCTTTGGGCGGGGGGGTTGTAGATACGCAGTATTTT
TRBV9	-	many	TRBJ2-4	CASSVGLTADIQYF	TGTGCCAGCAGCGTAGGACTCACCGCGGACATTCAGTACTTC
TRBV6-2/TRBV6-3	TRBD1	many	TRBJ1-1	CASRLGQSNTEAFF	TGTGCCAGCAGACTGGGACAGTCGAACACTGAAGCTTTCTTT
TRBV7-9	-	few	TRBJ2-1	CASSDSGTEYNEQFF	TGTGCCAGCAGCGACTCCGGGACGGAATACAATGAGCAGTTCTTC
TRBV23-1	-	-	TRBJ2-3	CASSGPRPTREDSATDTQYF	TGCGCCAGCAGTGGTCCCCGACCTACCCGGGAAGACTCAGCCACAGATACGCAGTATTTT
TRBV11-2	-	-	TRBJ2-1	CASSLYQGIYNEQFF	TGTGCCAGCAGCTTATACCAGGGGATATACAATGAGCAGTTCTTC
TRBV6-1	-	few	TRBJ1-1	CASSIRYSGAEAFF	TGTGCCAGCAGTATTAGGTACTCAGGGGCTGAAGCTTTCTTT
TRBV7-7	-	many	TRBJ1-1	CASSSAPQNTEAFF	TGTGCTAGCAGCTCCGCTCCCCAGAACACTGAAGCTTTCTTT
TRBV23-1	TRBD1	-	TRBJ2-5	CASSLRQGVRAQETQYF	TGCGCCAGCAGTCTCCGACAGGGGGTTAGAGCGCAAGAGACCCAGTACTTC
TRBV4-3	-	-	TRBJ2-7	CASSQTRQLREQYF	TGCGCCAGCAGCCAAACGAGACAGCTACGAGAACAGTACTTC
TRBV7-9	-	few	TRBJ1-1	CASSFPGGRTEAFF	TGTGCCAGCAGCTTCCCAGGAGGGCGAACTGAAGCTTTCTTT
TRBV2	-	-	TRBJ1-1	CASGGDTEAFF	TGTGCCAGCGGGGGGGACACTGAAGCTTTCTTT
TRBV12-3/TRBV12-4	-	-	TRBJ2-1	CASSGTRPIF	TGTGCCAGCAGCGGGACGAGGCCGATCTTC
TRBV7-9	TRBD2	many	TRBJ2-2	CASNRLASDTGELFF	TGTGCCAGCAACAGACTAGCGAGTGACACCGGGGAGCTGTTTTTT
TRBV2	-	-	TRBJ2-1	CAFSPSGGYNEQFF	TGTGCCTTCAGCCCCTCCGGGGGTTACAATGAGCAGTTCTTC
TRBV5-6	-	-	TRBJ2-4	CASSPGTGSPSNIQYF	TGTGCCAGCAGCCCAGGAACAGGGAGCCCATCGAACATTCAGTACTTC
TRBV9	-	-	TRBJ2-1	CASSVGVRTIEVNEQFF	TGTGCCAGCAGCGTAGGTGTTAGGACAATCGAGGTTAATGAGCAGTTCTTC
TRBV7-6	TRBD1	-	TRBJ2-7	CASSLAGTVVEQYF	TGTGCCAGCAGCTTAGCGGGGACAGTTGTCGAGCAGTACTTC
TRBV4-1	-	few	TRBJ2-5	CASSLRGEQETQYF	TGCGCCAGCAGCCTCCGGGGAGAGCAAGAGACCCAGTACTTC
TRBV9	TRBD1	many	TRBJ2-7	CASSPETGDEQYF	TGTGCCAGCAGCCCGGAGACAGGGGACGAGCAGTACTTC
TRBV14	-	-	TRBJ1-1	CASSQRVNTEAFF	TGTGCCAGCAGCCAAAGGGTGAACACTGAAGCTTTCTTT
TRBV20-1	-	-	TRBJ1-4	CSAREGSGNDANEKLFF	TGCAGTGCTAGAGAGGGCTCAGGGAACGATGCTAATGAAAAACTGTTTTTT
TRBV6-1	-	-	TRBJ1-1	CASSASKGRRGNTEAFF	TGTGCCAGCAGCGCCAGTAAGGGGCGGAGGGGTAACACTGAAGCTTTCTTT
TRBV7-2	-	few	TRBJ2-1	CASSSLPSSYNEQFF	TGTGCCAGCAGCTCTCTCCCCAGCTCCTACAATGAGCAGTTCTTC
TRBV12-5	-	few	TRBJ2-7	CASGNGDSYEQYF	TGTGCTAGTGGGAACGGGGATTCCTACGAGCAGTACTTC
TRBV4-1	-	many	TRBJ2-3	CASSRVKQGRPTDTQYF	TGCGCCAGCAGCCGAGTGAAGCAGGGCAGGCCCACAGATACGCAGTATTTT
TRBV13	-	few	TRBJ2-1	CASSLGPANEQFF	TGTGCCAGCAGCTTAGGTCCAGCCAATGAGCAGTTCTTC
TRBV4-3	-	-	TRBJ2-1	CASSQSSAFDEQFF	TGCGCCAGCAGCCAATCTAGCGCCTTCGATGAGCAGTTCTTC
TRBV27	TRBD1	few	TRBJ1-2	CASSSGTGDGYTF	TGTGCCAGCAGTTCCGGGACAGGGGATGGCTACACCTTC
TRBV5-4	-	few	TRBJ2-1	CASSLATYEQFF	TGTGCCAGCAGCTTGGCTACTTATGAGCAGTTCTTC
TRBV12-5	TRBD1	few	TRBJ2-3	CASVPQDRESTDTQYF	TGTGCTAGTGTCCCTCAGGACAGGGAAAGCACAGATACGCAGTATTTT
TRBV7-3	-	-	TRBJ2-2	CASSLMGLLGTGELFF	TGTGCCAGCAGCTTAATGGGCCTCTTAGGCACCGGGGAGCTGTTTTTT
TRBV27	-	few	TRBJ2-2	CASSWGSGTGELFF	TGTGCCAGCAGTTGGGGGTCCGGCACCGGGGAGCTGTTTTTT
TRBV3-1	-	-	TRBJ1-1	CASSQSGGTEAFF	TGTGCCAGCAGCCAGTCCGGGGGGACTGAAGCTTTCTTT
TRBV28	TRBD2	many	TRBJ2-2	CASSLCRRGSCTGELFF	TGTGCCAGCAGTTTATGCAGGCGGGGGAGCTGCACCGGGGAGCTGTTTTTT